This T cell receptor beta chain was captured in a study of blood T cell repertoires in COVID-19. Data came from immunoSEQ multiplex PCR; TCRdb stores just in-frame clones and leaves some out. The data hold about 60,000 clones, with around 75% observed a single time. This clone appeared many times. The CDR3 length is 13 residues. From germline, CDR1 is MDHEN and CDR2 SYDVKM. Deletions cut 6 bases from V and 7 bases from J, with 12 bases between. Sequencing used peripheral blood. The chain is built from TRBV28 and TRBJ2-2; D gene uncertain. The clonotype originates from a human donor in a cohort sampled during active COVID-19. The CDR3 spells CASRPPEVGELFF. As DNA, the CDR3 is TGTGCCAGCAGACCCCCAGAGGTCGGGGAGCTGTTTTTT.